This entry describes one T cell receptor (beta chain). As yet, its antigen is unknown. This sample stems from a study of cytomegalovirus exposure and HLA in healthy donors. Study-level background: Previous work identified roughly 120 million unique TCR beta sequences from roughly 180 million T cells. An early release of data contained some 80 million unique TCRs, which came from HLA-typed donors.

A multiplex PCR was run with 60 Vbeta primers and 13 Jbeta primers. Study processing details: Among the unique TCR beta chains that a later analysis counted, about 84 million in all, roughly 10 million were shared. The repertoire was sequenced with immunoSEQ multiplex PCR; TCRdb's copy has only in-frame clones and lacks some. V, J and clone size were drawn from that table, and D and trimming were deduced from the DNA. Of about 210,000 clones in the sample, about four fifths were seen once. Whole-study results and caveats: Associated with cytomegalovirus, according to the listing, were 164 TCR beta chains.

The sample was PBMCs. The receptor was derived from a woman in her 50s in good health and CMV-seropositive.

The DNA of the CDR3 is TGCGCCAGCAGCCCGTCGGGACAGGGATACGTAAACATTCAGTACTTC. Translating it yields CASSPSGQGYVNIQYF. The chain combines TRBV4-3 with TRBJ2-4; 9 positions match TRBD1. Germline lookup yields CDR1 LGHNA and CDR2 YSLEER. V gave up 4 bases and J gave up 6 bases; unmatched junction bases: 10. There are 16 residues in the CDR3.